This T cell receptor (beta chain) was sequenced during a study of early T cells in non-severe SARS-CoV-2 infection. Overall study context: The sequenced material was bulk RNA from unsorted whole blood, and its chains were unpaired. Points from the study as a whole: Matching with VDJdb favored anti-spike CD8 responses (missing private and CD4 specificities).

The germline V gene encodes CDR1 MDHEN and CDR2 SYDVKM. V was cut by 5 bases and J by 4 bases, with 14 bases left in between. The CDR3 contains 14 residues. A note on this clonotype: Its target is not known.

Researchers tagged individual cDNA molecules with unique molecular identifiers. TCRdb analysed the 5' RACE reads with MiXCR anew, one entry per CDR3 protein. Of some 32,000 distinct CDR3 sequences listed, approximately 5.3% are singletons. The chain links TRBV28 to TRBJ1-2; maybe TRBD1 (6 bases). This receptor was obtained from an adult who was a healthcare worker with PCR-confirmed SARS-CoV-2 infection or an uninfected control (not recorded which). Material: whole blood. The CDR3 region is CASSVPGEFYGYTF. The DNA for the CDR3 is TGTGCCAGCAGTGTTCCAGGGGAATTCTATGGCTACACCTTC.